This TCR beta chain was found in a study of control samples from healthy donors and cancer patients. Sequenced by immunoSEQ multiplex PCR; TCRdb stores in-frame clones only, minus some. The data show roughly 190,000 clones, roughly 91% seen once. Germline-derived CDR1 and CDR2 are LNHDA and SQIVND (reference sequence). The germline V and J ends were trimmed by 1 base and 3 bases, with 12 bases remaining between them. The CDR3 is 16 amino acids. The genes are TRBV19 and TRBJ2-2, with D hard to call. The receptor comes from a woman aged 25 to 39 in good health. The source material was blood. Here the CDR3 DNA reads TGTGCCAGTAGTATAGTAGATAGCAGTGACACCGGGGAGCTGTTTTTT. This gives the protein CASSIVDSSDTGELFF.